Each of the 3 T cell receptor beta chains below was sequenced from the same sample in a study of T cells after yellow fever vaccination. In TCRdb, the 5' RACE reads were re-called with MiXCR into one record per CDR3 protein. The repertoire holds about 360,000 distinct CDR3 sequences, 6.2% seen once, with 15% in the top ten. This specimen consisted of PBMCs, obtained 5 days after the yellow fever booster vaccination. These receptors all come from a man aged 30 to 39 who received the YFV17D yellow fever vaccine.

Many counts were recorded for this clonotype. The chain links TRBV20-1 to TRBJ2-7; a weak D match, TRBD2 (5 bases). The germline V gene encodes CDR1 DFQATT and CDR2 SNEGSKA (reference sequence). V was clipped by 3 bases and J by 2 bases, with 11 bases between them. This CDR3 is 13 amino acids long. The CDR3 DNA reads as TGCAGTGCTAGTGGCGGGCCCCCCTACGAGCAGTACTTC. Protein product: CSASGGPPYEQYF.

This clonotype was counted ten times or more. This chain links TRBV7-6 with TRBJ2-2; no clear D gene. The CDR3 has 15 amino acids. V shed 1 base and J shed 4 bases, with 10 bases lying between them. Germline values: CDR1 SGHVS, CDR2 FNYEAQ. The CDR3 sequence is CASSLDFSATGELFF. The CDR3 bases are TGTGCCAGCAGCTTAGATTTCTCGGCCACCGGGGAGCTGTTTTTT.

Ten or more counts support this clonotype. V is TRBV29-1 and J is TRBJ2-7; 12 nucleotides agree with TRBD2. The CDR3 length is 16 residues. Germline V CDR1 and CDR2: SQVTM, ANQGSEA. The ends lost 3 bases at V and 5 bases at J; junction bases unmatched: 11. The CDR3 DNA reads as TGCAGCGTTGACCCCAAGACTAGCGGGAGTCTCAACGAGCAGTACTTC. This encodes CSVDPKTSGSLNEQYF.